This T cell receptor beta chain was observed in a study of blood T cell repertoires in COVID-19. In the study overall: PBMCs, B-cell-depleted T cells, or T cells were the source of the cDNA or gDNA that made up the material.

The CDR3 totals 17 residues. With 0 bases removed from V and 4 bases from J, the gap between germline ends came to 17 bases. Germline CDR1 reads SGDLS; CDR2 reads YYNGEE. Participants came from some 26 US areas, aged roughly 18 to 89 years. Resolution of symptoms, clearance, or two negative PCRs was present in recovered Cohort 3 donors. Per the original methods: Scientists estimated how many nucleated cells there were by amplifying reference gene primers. The repertoire was sequenced with immunoSEQ multiplex PCR; TCRdb's copy has only in-frame clones and lacks some. The DNA gave D and trimming, while V, J and clone size come from that table. The sample has approximately 260,000 clones, roughly 84% seen once; the top ten hold 3.4%.

The chain carries TRBV9 and TRBJ2-1; tentative D call: TRBD1 (6 bases). Material: PBMCs or T cells enriched from blood (not recorded which). This receptor was obtained from a man in his forties or fifties who had recovered from COVID-19. The chain's CDR3 is CASSVDPQGLRYNEQFF. DNA of the CDR3: TGTGCCAGCAGCGTAGACCCACAGGGCCTTAGGTACAATGAGCAGTTCTTC.